These T cell receptor beta chains were read from a single sample in a study of PD-1 blockade in classical Hodgkin lymphoma. Assay: immunoSEQ multiplex PCR; the TCRdb copy retains only in-frame clones and omits some. The sample includes approximately 110,000 clones, over 85% of them seen just once. The source material was peripheral blood mononuclear cells (PBMCs), sampled before the fourth cycle of nivolumab. The source is a human donor with classical Hodgkin lymphoma. Each CDR3 is given with its conserved first and last residue. Each record gives: D gene, J gene, V gene, clone size, CDR3 protein, CDR3 DNA. D genes are given only for firm matches. Where a row states a size, it is once, few, many or the class of an expanded clone; other rows omit it.

d_call: TRBD1
j_call: TRBJ1-4
v_call: TRBV4-2
clone_size: -
cdr3_aa: CASSQEKVQGNTNEKLFF
cdr3_nt: TGTGCCAGCAGCCAAGAGAAGGTACAGGGGAACACTAATGAAAAACTGTTTTTT

d_call: -
j_call: TRBJ2-7
v_call: TRBV28
clone_size: few
cdr3_aa: CASSAGQYEQYF
cdr3_nt: TGTGCCAGTTCTGCGGGACAATACGAGCAGTACTTC

d_call: -
j_call: TRBJ2-1
v_call: TRBV7-2
clone_size: -
cdr3_aa: CASSLASGYEQFF
cdr3_nt: TGTGCCAGCAGCTTAGCGTCAGGGTATGAGCAGTTCTTC

d_call: -
j_call: TRBJ1-5
v_call: TRBV5-4
clone_size: -
cdr3_aa: CASSQQGQPQHF
cdr3_nt: TGTGCCAGCAGCCAGCAAGGCCAGCCCCAGCATTTT

d_call: TRBD2
j_call: TRBJ2-3
v_call: TRBV18
clone_size: -
cdr3_aa: CASSPQIIAGGPDTQYF
cdr3_nt: TGTGCCAGCTCACCGCAAATAATAGCGGGAGGTCCAGATACGCAGTATTTT

d_call: -
j_call: TRBJ1-5
v_call: TRBV2
clone_size: -
cdr3_aa: CASRETGTSDQPQHF
cdr3_nt: TGTGCCAGCAGGGAGACCGGGACATCCGATCAGCCCCAGCATTTT

d_call: -
j_call: TRBJ1-5
v_call: TRBV7-2
clone_size: -
cdr3_aa: CASSHTGGNQPQHF
cdr3_nt: TGTGCCAGCAGCCACACGGGAGGCAATCAGCCCCAGCATTTT

d_call: -
j_call: TRBJ1-1
v_call: TRBV30
clone_size: -
cdr3_aa: CAWSVLGVSTEAFF
cdr3_nt: TGTGCCTGGAGTGTATTGGGGGTTAGCACTGAAGCTTTCTTT

d_call: -
j_call: TRBJ2-7
v_call: TRBV10-3
clone_size: -
cdr3_aa: CAISVGVGSYEQYF
cdr3_nt: TGTGCCATCAGTGTGGGGGTGGGCTCCTACGAGCAGTACTTC

d_call: -
j_call: TRBJ1-2
v_call: TRBV27
clone_size: -
cdr3_aa: CASSLSRNYGYTF
cdr3_nt: TGTGCCAGCAGTTTAAGCCGAAACTATGGCTACACCTTC

d_call: -
j_call: TRBJ2-5
v_call: TRBV10-2
clone_size: once
cdr3_aa: CASSESNREETQYF
cdr3_nt: TGCGCCAGCAGTGAGTCGAACAGGGAAGAGACCCAGTACTTC

d_call: -
j_call: TRBJ1-4
v_call: TRBV28
clone_size: -
cdr3_aa: CASTGAGLNEKLFF
cdr3_nt: TGTGCCAGCACCGGAGCCGGATTAAATGAAAAACTGTTTTTT

d_call: -
j_call: TRBJ2-1
v_call: TRBV7-8
clone_size: -
cdr3_aa: CASSTASAGGSEQFF
cdr3_nt: TGTGCCAGCAGCACAGCTAGCGCCGGGGGAAGTGAGCAGTTCTTC

d_call: TRBD1
j_call: TRBJ2-7
v_call: TRBV11-2
clone_size: once
cdr3_aa: CASSFRQGGNEQYF
cdr3_nt: TGTGCCAGCAGCTTTCGACAGGGGGGAAACGAGCAGTACTTC

d_call: -
j_call: TRBJ2-7
v_call: TRBV21-1
clone_size: -
cdr3_aa: CASSKAVLSRGLCLGYEQYF
cdr3_nt: TGTGCCAGCAGCAAAGCGGTCCTTTCTCGTGGGCTGTGCTTGGGCTACGAGCAGTACTTC

d_call: TRBD1
j_call: TRBJ1-1
v_call: TRBV5-1
clone_size: -
cdr3_aa: CASSLAGGRGTEAFF
cdr3_nt: TGCGCCAGCAGCTTGGCAGGGGGCCGTGGAACTGAAGCTTTCTTT

d_call: -
j_call: TRBJ2-2
v_call: TRBV27
clone_size: -
cdr3_aa: CASRAEMNTGELFF
cdr3_nt: TGTGCCAGCAGAGCGGAGATGAACACCGGGGAGCTGTTTTTT

d_call: TRBD2
j_call: TRBJ2-4
v_call: TRBV5-4
clone_size: -
cdr3_aa: CASSLGLAGVDKNIQYF
cdr3_nt: TGTGCCAGCAGCTTGGGACTAGCGGGAGTGGACAAAAACATTCAGTACTTC

d_call: -
j_call: TRBJ2-7
v_call: TRBV5-1
clone_size: -
cdr3_aa: CASSLIRDSPEQYF
cdr3_nt: TGCGCCAGCAGCTTGATTCGGGACTCCCCCGAGCAGTACTTC

d_call: -
j_call: TRBJ1-2
v_call: TRBV29-1
clone_size: -
cdr3_aa: CSVEGQGAGYTF
cdr3_nt: TGCAGCGTTGAAGGCCAGGGAGCGGGCTACACCTTC

d_call: TRBD1
j_call: TRBJ1-3
v_call: TRBV7-9
clone_size: -
cdr3_aa: CASSIDRVTGNTIYF
cdr3_nt: TGTGCCAGCAGCATTGACAGGGTTACTGGAAACACCATATATTTT

d_call: -
j_call: TRBJ1-2
v_call: TRBV27
clone_size: few
cdr3_aa: CASSPREYYYGYTF
cdr3_nt: TGTGCCAGCAGTCCCAGGGAATACTACTATGGCTACACCTTC

d_call: -
j_call: TRBJ2-5
v_call: TRBV10-3
clone_size: once
cdr3_aa: CASSKTQETQYF
cdr3_nt: TGTGCCTCCTCCAAGACCCAAGAGACCCAGTACTTC

d_call: TRBD2
j_call: TRBJ2-1
v_call: TRBV25-1
clone_size: -
cdr3_aa: CASSDGASGINEQFF
cdr3_nt: TGTGCCAGCAGTGATGGGGCTAGCGGGATAAATGAGCAGTTCTTC

d_call: -
j_call: TRBJ2-7
v_call: TRBV6-6
clone_size: -
cdr3_aa: CASSYDWSEQYF
cdr3_nt: TGTGCCAGCAGTTACGACTGGAGCGAGCAGTACTTC

d_call: -
j_call: TRBJ1-1
v_call: TRBV9
clone_size: few
cdr3_aa: CASRGVMNTEAFF
cdr3_nt: TGTGCCAGCAGAGGTGTCATGAACACTGAAGCTTTCTTT

d_call: TRBD1
j_call: TRBJ1-1
v_call: TRBV30
clone_size: -
cdr3_aa: CAWGLRGENTEAFF
cdr3_nt: TGTGCCTGGGGACTCAGGGGGGAGAACACTGAAGCTTTCTTT

d_call: TRBD2
j_call: TRBJ2-1
v_call: TRBV7-9
clone_size: -
cdr3_aa: CASSPRGGSNEQFF
cdr3_nt: TGTGCCAGCAGTCCCCGGGGCGGGAGCAATGAGCAGTTCTTC

d_call: TRBD2
j_call: TRBJ2-7
v_call: TRBV19
clone_size: -
cdr3_aa: CASSILTSGTYEQYF
cdr3_nt: TGTGCCAGTAGTATTCTTACTAGCGGGACCTACGAGCAGTACTTC

d_call: TRBD1
j_call: TRBJ1-4
v_call: TRBV5-1
clone_size: -
cdr3_aa: CASSFRDRREKLFF
cdr3_nt: TGCGCCAGCAGCTTCCGGGACAGGAGGGAAAAACTGTTTTTT

d_call: -
j_call: TRBJ1-2
v_call: TRBV6-1
clone_size: -
cdr3_aa: CASSENRRGPGYTF
cdr3_nt: TGTGCCAGCAGTGAAAACCGGAGGGGCCCTGGCTACACCTTC

d_call: -
j_call: TRBJ1-3
v_call: TRBV6-6
clone_size: few
cdr3_aa: CASSPDLGYSGNTIYF
cdr3_nt: TGTGCCAGCAGTCCCGACCTAGGCTACTCTGGAAACACCATATATTTT

d_call: -
j_call: TRBJ2-4
v_call: TRBV10-2
clone_size: -
cdr3_aa: CASSRENIQYF
cdr3_nt: TGCGCCAGCAGCAGGGAAAACATTCAGTACTTC

d_call: -
j_call: TRBJ2-1
v_call: TRBV5-1
clone_size: -
cdr3_aa: CASSPRGDPYNEQFF
cdr3_nt: TGCGCCAGCAGCCCTCGAGGGGACCCCTACAATGAGCAGTTCTTC

d_call: TRBD1
j_call: TRBJ2-1
v_call: TRBV5-6
clone_size: -
cdr3_aa: CASSRLGQGIPNEQFF
cdr3_nt: TGTGCCAGCAGCAGACTGGGACAGGGGATCCCCAATGAGCAGTTCTTC

d_call: TRBD1
j_call: TRBJ1-1
v_call: TRBV5-1
clone_size: many
cdr3_aa: CASSSDPGTAGEAFF
cdr3_nt: TGCGCCAGCAGCTCCGATCCCGGGACAGCAGGGGAAGCTTTCTTT

d_call: -
j_call: TRBJ2-7
v_call: TRBV5-1
clone_size: -
cdr3_aa: CASSLDETSSYYEQYF
cdr3_nt: TGCGCCAGCAGCTTGGACGAGACTTCTTCCTACTACGAGCAGTACTTC

d_call: -
j_call: TRBJ2-1
v_call: TRBV19
clone_size: -
cdr3_aa: CASSGQFYNEQFF
cdr3_nt: TGTGCCAGTAGCGGACAGTTCTACAATGAGCAGTTCTTC

d_call: TRBD2
j_call: TRBJ2-1
v_call: TRBV4-2
clone_size: -
cdr3_aa: CASSPSGTSGRYEQFF
cdr3_nt: TGTGCCAGCAGCCCGAGTGGGACTAGCGGGAGATATGAGCAGTTCTTC

d_call: TRBD1
j_call: TRBJ2-7
v_call: TRBV7-8
clone_size: -
cdr3_aa: CASSSQGWGSYEQYF
cdr3_nt: TGTGCCAGCAGCTCACAGGGGTGGGGCTCCTACGAGCAGTACTTC